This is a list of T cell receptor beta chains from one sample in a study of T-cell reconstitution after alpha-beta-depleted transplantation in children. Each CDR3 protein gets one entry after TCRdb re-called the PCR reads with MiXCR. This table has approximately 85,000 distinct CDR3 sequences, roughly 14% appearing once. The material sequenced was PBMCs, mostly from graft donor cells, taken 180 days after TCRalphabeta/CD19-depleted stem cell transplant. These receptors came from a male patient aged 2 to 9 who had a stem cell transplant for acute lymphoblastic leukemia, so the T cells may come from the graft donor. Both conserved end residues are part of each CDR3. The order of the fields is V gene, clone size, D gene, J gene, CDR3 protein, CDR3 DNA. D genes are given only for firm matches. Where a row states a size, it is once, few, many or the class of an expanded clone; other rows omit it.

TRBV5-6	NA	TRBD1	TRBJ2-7	CASSGGDRGYEQYF	TGTGCCAGCAGCGGGGGGGACAGGGGCTACGAGCAGTACTTC
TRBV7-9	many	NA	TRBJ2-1	CASSPGGTSTGNEQFF	TGTGCCAGCAGCCCCGGAGGGACCTCTACGGGCAATGAGCAGTTCTTC
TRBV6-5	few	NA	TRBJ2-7	CASSYGGGGSYEQYF	TGTGCCAGCAGTTACGGGGGTGGGGGCAGCTACGAGCAGTACTTC
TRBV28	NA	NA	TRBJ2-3	CASRKDRQWVTQYF	TGTGCCAGCAGAAAGGATCGGCAATGGGTCACGCAGTATTTT
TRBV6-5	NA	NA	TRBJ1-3	CASSSDEISGNTIYF	TGTGCCAGCAGTTCCGACGAGATCTCTGGAAACACCATATATTTT
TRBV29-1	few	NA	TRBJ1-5	CSVEDRARTQHF	TGCAGCGTTGAAGATCGGGCCCGAACCCAGCATTTT
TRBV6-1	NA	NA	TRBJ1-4	CASSEDPGWGEKLFF	TGTGCCAGCAGTGAAGATCCGGGGTGGGGGGAAAAACTGTTTTTT
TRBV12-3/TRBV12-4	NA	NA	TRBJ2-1	CASSLRLYNEQFF	TGTGCCAGCAGTTTACGACTTTACAATGAGCAGTTCTTC
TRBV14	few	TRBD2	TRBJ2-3	CASSVSGGPADTQYF	TGTGCCAGCAGCGTAAGCGGGGGGCCAGCAGATACGCAGTATTTT
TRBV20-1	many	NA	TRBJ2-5	CSARIAETQYF	TGCAGCGCCCGGATAGCGGAGACCCAGTACTTC
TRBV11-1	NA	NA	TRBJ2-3	CASSLIILPVLGRDTQYF	TGTGCCAGCAGCTTAATTATTCTCCCAGTCCTGGGCAGAGATACGCAGTATTTT
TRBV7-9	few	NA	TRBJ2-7	CASSLGARGIPSYEQYF	TGTGCCAGCAGCTTAGGGGCCCGAGGCATCCCTTCCTACGAGCAGTACTTC
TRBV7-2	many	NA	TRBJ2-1	CASSPGVSSYNEQFF	TGTGCCAGCAGCCCAGGGGTTAGCTCCTACAATGAGCAGTTCTTC
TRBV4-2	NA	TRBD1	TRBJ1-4	CASSHLYDREAEKLFF	TGTGCCAGCAGCCACCTATATGACAGGGAGGCTGAAAAACTGTTTTTT
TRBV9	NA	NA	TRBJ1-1	CASSGGGRNTEAFF	TGTGCCAGCAGCGGGGGGGGACGGAACACTGAAGCTTTCTTT
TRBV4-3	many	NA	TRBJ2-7	CASSRSSYEQYF	TGCGCCAGCAGCCGTAGTTCATACGAGCAGTACTTC
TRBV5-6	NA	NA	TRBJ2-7	CASSSGRPHEQYF	TGTGCCAGCAGCTCGGGCCGACCGCACGAGCAGTACTTC
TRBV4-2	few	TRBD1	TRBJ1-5	CASSQGTGGGGNQPQHF	TGTGCCAGCAGCCAAGGTACAGGGGGTGGGGGCAATCAGCCCCAGCATTTT
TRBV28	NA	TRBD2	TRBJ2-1	CASSFPGGSSYNEQFF	TGTGCCAGCAGTTTCCCGGGAGGCTCATCCTACAATGAGCAGTTCTTC
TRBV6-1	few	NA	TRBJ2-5	CASSQGQSQETQYF	TGTGCCAGCAGCCAAGGACAGTCCCAAGAGACCCAGTACTTC
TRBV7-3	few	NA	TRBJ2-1	CASGRAGRLGGEQFF	TGTGCCTCCGGTAGGGCGGGGCGACTTGGGGGTGAGCAGTTCTTC
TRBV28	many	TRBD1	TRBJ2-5	CASSFQQGAGETQYF	TGTGCCAGCAGTTTTCAACAGGGGGCTGGAGAGACCCAGTACTTC
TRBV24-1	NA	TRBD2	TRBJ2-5	CATSDLGTSGRPETQYF	TGTGCCACCAGTGATTTGGGGACTAGCGGGAGACCAGAGACCCAGTACTTC